The present entry profiles one T cell receptor beta chain with its context. TCRdb fed the PCR reads into MiXCR, producing one record per CDR3 protein. The sample records about 23,000 distinct CDR3 sequences, around 50% being singletons. This sample was included in a study of CD4 and CD8 cells across lung adenocarcinoma regions. With 5 bases clipped from V and 12 bases from J, the junction kept 3 bases outside the gene matches. CDR1 SGHTA and CDR2 FQGNSA come from the germline V gene. This CDR3 has 12 residues. This clonotype was sampled from a male donor with lung adenocarcinoma. The CD4 and CD8 labels of this study may be unreliable. The rearrangement joins TRBV7-2 to TRBJ2-1, with 11 nucleotides matching TRBD2. Sequencing used CD4+ T cells from the center of a lung tumor. CDR3 DNA: TGTGCCAGCAGCCGTGGGACTAGCGGGCAGTTCTTC. Encoded protein: CASSRGTSGQFF.